Listed here are 2 T cell receptor beta chains from one sample, sequenced in a study of siplizumab effects on memory and regulatory T cells. The protocol was immunoSEQ multiplex PCR, while the TCRdb copy is restricted to in-frame clones and leaves out a portion. The sample lists approximately 120,000 clones; roughly 94% were seen once. Sequencing was carried out using Tregs sorted from blood. The receptors were gathered from a human donor in good health.

V is TRBV11-3 and J is TRBJ2-1; 10 nucleotides line up with TRBD2. J lost 8 bases, V lost 3 bases, and 4 bases had no gene match. The CDR3 consists of 14 residues. Looked up from germline, CDR1 is SGHNT and CDR2 is YENEEA. CDR3 DNA sequence: TGTGCCAGCAGCTTCAGCGGGGGGGAGTATGAGCAGTTCTTC. Amino acid sequence: CASSFSGGEYEQFF. The variable domain in full, with the rest retrieved from reference TRBV11-3 and TRBJ2-1, is EAGVVQSPRYKIIEKKQPVAFWCNPISGHNTLYWYLQNLGQGPELLIRYENEEAVDDSQLPKDRFSAERLKGVDSTLKIQPAELGDSAVYLCASSFSGGEYEQFFGPGTRLTVL.

This sequence joins TRBV6-5 and TRBJ2-1, with D perhaps matching TRBD1 or TRBD2 (5 bases each). The germline V gene encodes CDR1 MNHEY and CDR2 SVGAGI. The CDR3 totals 14 residues. Deletions cut 4 bases from V and 6 bases from J, with 13 bases between. As DNA, the CDR3 is TGTGCCAGCAGTTTACGGGACGCTCTCAATGAGCAGTTCTTC. Amino acids: CASSLRDALNEQFF.